This entry concerns a single TCR beta chain. This clone was counted a few times. There is no known antigen for this receptor. There are no base qualities to consult, and no much larger clone falls within one base. This entry is derived from a study of beta chain features in type 1 diabetes (dated by TCRdb to 2017 to 2018). About the study as a whole: Patients and healthy donors did not differ in mean age, gender distribution, total cell number or subset yield. Regulatory and stem cell-like memory subsets were obtained from only 8 patients and about 8 healthy donors, while naive and central memory subsets were obtained from all 28 donors. A total of over 90,000,000 sorted cells were examined across all samples, and a strong correlation was observed between cell number per subset and RNA yield. In the study, recently diagnosed type 1 diabetes patients and matched healthy donors were compared on the TCRB repertoires of their sorted circulating CD4+ T cell subsets.

V is pruned by 4 bases and J by 2 bases, leaving 3 bases of the junction without a gene match. The CDR3 goes from the cysteine to the phenylalanine over 14 residues. The sequence is cut down to CDR3 DNA, 42 bases in frame from base 1. For CDR1 and CDR2, the germline V gene lists SGHRS and YFSETQ. Findings and caveats that apply to the study as a whole: Because the HLA sub-analyses included only small numbers of individuals, any influence of HLA type on TCRB rearrangement was left unresolved. Type 1 diabetes patients showed a moderate but significant shortening of TCRB CDR3 length in all four CD4+ subsets. At VDJ recombination sites, patients with type 1 diabetes made fewer insertions and deleted more nucleotides, a pattern implying thymic rearrangement abnormalities. Because cDNA was sequenced instead of genomic DNA, activated cells with high expression could be over-represented, although the groups did not differ in activation or CD3 levels. Naive, central memory and regulatory TCRB repertoires appeared to be more similar among patients than among healthy donors. Shorter templates might have been favored by PCR, but patient and control samples were amplified and corrected together, so both groups would have been affected equally by any skew.

All of the isolated RNA was reverse transcribed with the High Capacity cDNA Reverse Transcription Kit, so expressed TCRB transcripts were sequenced. Deep immunoSEQ sequencing was performed on naive, central memory and regulatory T cell samples, with an average of roughly 3.5 million total reads per sample. After sorted cells were lysed in RLT buffer, RNA was extracted with DNase-treated RNeasy Micro or Mini kits, with the choice depending on cell number. Each cell subset was processed separately to prevent cross-contamination, with patient and healthy donor samples processed together. The immunoSEQ multiplex PCR was used to amplify TCRB sequences from cDNA, yielding 87-bp fragments that span the CDR3 region. Amplicons were sequenced on the Illumina HiSeq platform. Concerning the study's data processing: Synthetic template baselines were used to correct PCR bias computationally, reads within Hamming distance 2 were collapsed together, and singletons that could not be merged were discarded. By aligning reads against IMGT, V, D and J genes, CDR3 length, and insertions or deletions at six rearrangement sites were assigned. Within each subset, clonotype counts were normalized to sorted cell number, after which true diversity and Gini coefficients were computed with the tcR R package. Repertoire sharing was quantified using the overlap coefficient calculated on TCRB nucleotide sequences. As a proxy for the pre-selection repertoire, out-of-frame TCRB sequences from naive cells were analyzed. This is the immuneACCESS table as TCRdb keeps it, with only in-frame sequences that have V and J called. A part of the clones is gone; compared with another copy, unresolved V genes explain less than half, and the rest is unexplained. V, J and clone size were drawn from that table, and D and trimming were deduced from the DNA. This sample comprises 360,000 or so clones, about 18% of them detected only once. Clones ranked in the top ten supply roughly 0.045% of the sample.

Each donor gave one peripheral blood draw, averaging approximately 120 mL, which was collected into heparinised tubes. Naive, central memory, regulatory and stem cell-like memory CD4+ T cells were sorted on a BD FACSAria II using a panel including CD45RO, CCR7, CD25, CD127, CD95 and CD27. All sorted populations exceeded 95% purity. PBMCs were separated immediately by Lymphoprep density gradient centrifugation and were stained directly, without being cultured. So that batch effects would be minimized, each experiment stained and sorted samples in pairs, pairing one healthy donor with one patient. The specimen sequenced was naive CD4+ T cells from blood. The cell subset or site label here, explained by the study, means: true naive CD4+ T cells. This receptor was obtained from a woman between 18 and 30 years old in good health. The chain was built from TRBV5-1 and TRBJ1-3, with 7 middle bases fitting TRBD1. The CDR3 reads as follows: CASSEQGTGNTIYF. The DNA sequence is as follows: TGCGCCAGCAGCGAACAGGGGACTGGAAACACCATATATTTT.